This T cell receptor (beta chain) was documented in a study of vaccination effects on CD4 cells after COVID-19. Study at large: Every participant took two doses of the BNT162b2 or mRNA-1273 vaccine. Study-wide points: There was only 1 of 255 vaccine-induced clones in healthy vaccinees that cross-reacted with common cold coronaviruses.

CD4+ T cells specific for antigen were expanded with viral peptide pools by the ViraFEST assay before sequencing. The culture ran for approximately 10 days before CD4+ T cells were isolated. In the cultures, half the medium was exchanged for IL-2 medium on days 3 and 7. Here immunoSEQ multiplex PCR was the method, and the copy in TCRdb shows in-frame clones only, minus some. The sample carries 70,000 to 95,000 clones, about 70% recorded once. As regards this clone: Its antigen is unknown.

This receptor was taken from a human donor who received a COVID-19 vaccine. The material was CD4+ T cells from PBMCs cultured with HCoV-229E spike peptides, obtained before COVID-19 vaccination.

The CDR3 here is CASKSGTDPNEQFF. The CDR3 DNA reads as TGTGCCAGTAAATCAGGGACAGACCCCAATGAGCAGTTCTTC. This sequence joins TRBV19 and TRBJ2-1; 7 bases agree with TRBD1. Germline lookup yields CDR1 LNHDA and CDR2 SQIVND (reference sequence). The V gene end was trimmed by 7 bases and the J gene end by 6 bases; junction bases not matched to a gene: 9. The CDR3 runs 14 residues.